This is a list of T cell receptor beta chains from one sample in a study of beta chain features in type 1 diabetes. Assay: immunoSEQ multiplex PCR; the TCRdb copy retains only in-frame clones and omits some. Of about 44,000 clones listed, under 65% are singletons. Source material: Tregs from blood. The receptors were gathered from a young woman in good health. Each CDR3 is given with its conserved first and last residue. The order of the fields is D gene, V gene, clone size, J gene, CDR3 protein, CDR3 DNA. D genes are given only for firm matches. Size is omitted from some rows. Given values are once, few, many or a class for expanded clones.

TRBD1	TRBV28	.	TRBJ2-5	CASSLHRTGRETQYF	TGTGCCAGCAGTCTCCACAGGACAGGGAGAGAGACCCAGTACTTC
.	TRBV14	few	TRBJ2-1	CASSQRLARSYNEQFF	TGTGCCAGCAGCCAAAGGCTAGCACGTTCCTACAATGAGCAGTTCTTC
TRBD2	TRBV7-8	.	TRBJ2-2	CASSKLAGGNTGELFF	TGTGCCAGCAGCAAACTAGCGGGAGGGAATACCGGGGAGCTGTTTTTT
.	TRBV29-1	.	TRBJ1-1	CSARTANMNTEAFF	TGCAGCGCCAGGACAGCCAACATGAACACTGAAGCTTTCTTT
.	TRBV6-5	.	TRBJ2-3	CASSFEPADTQYF	TGTGCCAGCAGTTTTGAGCCGGCAGATACGCAGTATTTT
.	TRBV2	.	TRBJ2-2	CASSTSRNAGELFF	TGTGCCAGCTCTACTAGCAGGAACGCCGGGGAGCTGTTTTTT
.	TRBV20-1	few	TRBJ2-1	CSARVANEQFF	TGCAGTGCTAGGGTAGCAAATGAGCAGTTCTTC
TRBD1	TRBV19	few	TRBJ2-1	CASSNRGKDNEQFF	TGTGCCAGTAGTAACAGGGGGAAAGACAATGAGCAGTTCTTC
.	TRBV19	once	TRBJ2-2	CASSQYKNTGELFF	TGTGCCAGTAGTCAATACAAGAACACCGGGGAGCTGTTTTTT
.	TRBV28	few	TRBJ1-2	CASSLWEDLKYGYTF	TGTGCCAGCAGTTTATGGGAGGATCTAAAGTATGGCTACACCTTC
.	TRBV7-2	.	TRBJ2-7	CASSPPDGARFYEQYF	TGTGCCAGCAGCCCGCCCGATGGGGCCCGATTCTACGAGCAGTACTTC